Presented here are 2 T cell receptor beta chains from one specimen sequenced in a study of shared T cell receptors in the human thymus. TCRdb's table, derived via immunoSEQ multiplex PCR, lists solely in-frame clones and lacks some. The sample carries about 660,000 clones, over 75% recorded once. The sample was also linked to a second study, of human thymus T cells.

Sequences were obtained from thymocytes. These receptors were taken from a boy less than two years old with a congenital heart defect.

CDR3 in DNA: TGTGCCAGCAGTCTAATAGGGGTCCTGGGCACTGAAGCTTTCTTT. This sequence encodes CASSLIGVLGTEAFF. The V and J genes are TRBV6-5 and TRBJ1-1, with D perhaps TRBD1 (5 bases). V was trimmed by 5 bases and J by 4 bases, leaving 17 bases between them. Germline lookup yields CDR1 MNHEY and CDR2 SVGAGI. The CDR3 extends over 15 amino acids.

V usage is TRBV11-2 and J usage is TRBJ2-1, with D unclear. Trimming left V 4 bases short and J 0 bases short, with 19 bases between. In germline, CDR1 is SGHAT, CDR2 FQNNGV. The CDR3 length is 18 residues. The CDR3 here is CASSSLGRGTSSYNEQFF. The CDR3 DNA follows: TGTGCCAGCAGCTCCCTCGGTCGAGGTACGAGCTCCTACAATGAGCAGTTCTTC.